A single sample is the source of the 3 T cell receptor beta chains below, sequenced in a study of cytomegalovirus exposure and HLA in healthy donors. The study ran its PCR with 60 Vbeta and 13 Jbeta primers. Here immunoSEQ multiplex PCR was the method, and the copy in TCRdb shows in-frame clones only, minus some. The data hold 70,000 to 95,000 clones, with around 76% observed a single time. What was sequenced was PBMCs. Receptor source: a man aged 30 to 39 in good health and CMV-seropositive.

This clone was seen ten or more times. The chain uses TRBV28 and TRBJ1-2, with TRBD1 matching 9 bases. Unmatched junction bases numbered 8, after V lost 3 bases and J lost 3 bases. CDR1 MDHEN and CDR2 SYDVKM come from the germline V gene. This CDR3 contains 16 residues. The CDR3 reads CASSFAAWTGDYGYTF. For the CDR3, the DNA is TGTGCCAGCAGTTTCGCAGCCTGGACAGGGGACTATGGCTACACCTTC.

This clone was counted only a few times. The chain joins TRBV2 to TRBJ2-7; TRBD1 agrees at 12 bases. V dropped 6 bases and J dropped 4; count of bases not matched to a gene: 4. The CDR3 loop spans 14 amino acids. Germline V lookup: CDR1 SNHLY, CDR2 FYNNEI. The CDR3 DNA sequence: TGTGCCAGCAGCCGGGACAGGGGGCGGTACGAGCAGTACTTC. Translated: CASSRDRGRYEQYF.

The chain couples TRBV7-2 to TRBJ1-5, with 10 bases identical to TRBD1. The CDR3 spans 16 residues. With 4 bases clipped from V and 3 bases from J, the junction kept 6 bases outside the gene matches. Germline V gives CDR1 SGHTA, CDR2 FQGNSA. As DNA, the CDR3 is TGTGCCAGCAGCTCGGGACAGGGGCCTTTCAATCAGCCCCAGCATTTT. Translated, it gives CASSSGQGPFNQPQHF.